This TCR beta chain was recorded in a study of vaccination and CD4 T cells after COVID-19. V was shortened by 2 bases and J by 1 base, with 8 bases between the two germline ends. The CDR3 runs 14 residues. Germline assignment: CDR1 SGHTA and CDR2 FQGTGA. Treatment: approximately nine-day PBMC culture with coronavirus spike peptide pools or control peptides (ViraFEST assay). This clonotype was detected only a few times. Its antigen is not known. The assay that was used to sequence DNA from cultured CD4+ T cells was the Oncomine TCR Beta short-read assay. From the PCR reads, TCRdb called clonotypes with MiXCR, one entry per CDR3 protein. The sample includes 8,000 to 10,000 distinct CDR3 sequences, approximately 61% seen only once; the top ten take 20% to 30%.

Sequenced material: CD4+ T cells from blood, cultured in vitro. The chain combines TRBV7-3 with TRBJ2-5, with D hard to call. The receptor was isolated from a human donor who had recovered from COVID-19. The CDR3 region is CASSLSAAQETQYF. The CDR3 DNA reads as TGTGCCAGCAGCTTATCGGCAGCCCAAGAGACCCAGTACTTC.